Listed below are T cell receptor beta chains from one sample, sequenced in a study of control samples from healthy donors and cancer patients. Profiling relied on immunoSEQ multiplex PCR, and the TCRdb table lists in-frame clones only, not all of them. The data contain about 110,000 clones, 85% to 90% of them singletons. The sample taken for sequencing was PBMCs. Receptors were obtained from a woman aged 55-75 years with lung cancer. CDR3s include the opening cysteine and the closing phenylalanine or tryptophan. D genes are given only for firm matches. The size field is filled for only some rows; it gives once, few, many or a size class.

abundance: .
j_gene: TRBJ2-1
d_gene: TRBD2
v_gene: TRBV6-5
CDR3aa: CASSPGLAGAGQQFF
CDR3nt: TGTGCCAGCAGTCCGGGACTAGCGGGAGCCGGGCAGCAGTTCTTC

abundance: .
j_gene: TRBJ2-3
d_gene: .
v_gene: TRBV18
CDR3aa: CASSPPTSSDTQYF
CDR3nt: TGTGCCAGCTCACCACCGACTAGTTCAGATACGCAGTATTTT

abundance: .
j_gene: TRBJ2-7
d_gene: .
v_gene: TRBV9
CDR3aa: CASSEGVSYEQYF
CDR3nt: TGTGCCAGCAGCGAGGGGGTCTCCTACGAGCAGTACTTC

abundance: .
j_gene: TRBJ1-2
d_gene: TRBD1
v_gene: TRBV7-3
CDR3aa: CASSLTGTGGFGYTF
CDR3nt: TGTGCCAGCAGCTTAACGGGGACAGGGGGGTTTGGCTACACCTTC

abundance: .
j_gene: TRBJ2-3
d_gene: .
v_gene: TRBV3-1/TRBV3-2
CDR3aa: CASSQVSRGPEPTDTQYF
CDR3nt: TGTGCCAGCAGCCAAGTATCGCGCGGACCAGAACCCACAGATACGCAGTATTTT

abundance: .
j_gene: TRBJ2-2
d_gene: .
v_gene: TRBV4-2
CDR3aa: CASSQAGANTGELFF
CDR3nt: TGTGCCAGCAGCCAAGCGGGCGCGAACACCGGGGAGCTGTTTTTT

abundance: .
j_gene: TRBJ1-5
d_gene: TRBD1
v_gene: TRBV30
CDR3aa: CAWSVPGTGFNQPQHF
CDR3nt: TGTGCCTGGAGTGTACCTGGGACAGGGTTCAATCAGCCCCAGCATTTT

abundance: .
j_gene: TRBJ2-7
d_gene: .
v_gene: TRBV5-4
CDR3aa: CASSLPGDFAEQYF
CDR3nt: TGTGCCAGCAGCTTGCCAGGGGACTTCGCCGAGCAGTACTTC

abundance: .
j_gene: TRBJ1-1
d_gene: TRBD1
v_gene: TRBV18
CDR3aa: CASSRSTGPTEAFF
CDR3nt: TGTGCCAGCTCACGTTCGACAGGGCCAACTGAAGCTTTCTTT

abundance: .
j_gene: TRBJ1-3
d_gene: .
v_gene: TRBV28
CDR3aa: CASRQGQNGNTIYF
CDR3nt: TGTGCCAGCAGGCAGGGACAAAATGGAAACACCATATATTTT

abundance: .
j_gene: TRBJ2-1
d_gene: .
v_gene: TRBV5-3
CDR3aa: CARSLDGGSYNEQFF
CDR3nt: TGTGCCAGAAGCTTGGACGGGGGCTCCTACAATGAGCAGTTCTTC

abundance: .
j_gene: TRBJ1-2
d_gene: .
v_gene: TRBV6-1
CDR3aa: CASSEAPRGYTF
CDR3nt: TGTGCCAGCAGTGAAGCGCCTCGAGGGTACACCTTC

abundance: once
j_gene: TRBJ1-1
d_gene: .
v_gene: TRBV29-1
CDR3aa: CSVERVGREAFF
CDR3nt: TGCAGCGTTGAGAGGGTGGGACGGGAAGCTTTCTTT

abundance: .
j_gene: TRBJ1-2
d_gene: TRBD1
v_gene: TRBV5-4
CDR3aa: CASSYGQGAHYGYTF
CDR3nt: TGTGCCAGCAGCTATGGACAGGGGGCACACTATGGCTACACCTTC

abundance: .
j_gene: TRBJ1-2
d_gene: TRBD1
v_gene: TRBV10-3
CDR3aa: CAISDLRQGQSGYTF
CDR3nt: TGTGCCATCAGTGACCTCCGACAGGGACAGAGTGGCTACACCTTC

abundance: .
j_gene: TRBJ2-7
d_gene: TRBD2
v_gene: TRBV7-2
CDR3aa: CASSLSAGGLGEQYF
CDR3nt: TGTGCCAGCAGCTTATCAGCGGGAGGGCTTGGCGAGCAGTACTTC

abundance: .
j_gene: TRBJ2-2
d_gene: .
v_gene: TRBV18
CDR3aa: CASSPPFRETRGSGELFF
CDR3nt: TGTGCCAGCTCACCCCCGTTCCGGGAGACCCGGGGGTCCGGGGAGCTGTTTTTT

abundance: .
j_gene: TRBJ2-4
d_gene: .
v_gene: TRBV11-2
CDR3aa: CASSFGGSGKNIQYF
CDR3nt: TGTGCCAGCAGCTTTGGGGGGTCGGGCAAAAACATTCAGTACTTC

abundance: .
j_gene: TRBJ1-3
d_gene: .
v_gene: TRBV9
CDR3aa: CASSVEAYVSGNTIYF
CDR3nt: TGTGCCAGCAGCGTTGAGGCCTACGTCTCTGGAAACACCATATATTTT

abundance: .
j_gene: TRBJ2-3
d_gene: .
v_gene: TRBV11-3
CDR3aa: CASSLETPRAVSTDTQYF
CDR3nt: TGTGCCAGCAGCTTAGAGACCCCGAGGGCGGTTAGCACAGATACGCAGTATTTT

abundance: .
j_gene: TRBJ1-6
d_gene: .
v_gene: TRBV18
CDR3aa: CASSPSAERGNSPLHF
CDR3nt: TGTGCCAGCTCACCCTCCGCGGAAAGGGGAAATTCACCCCTCCACTTT

abundance: .
j_gene: TRBJ1-2
d_gene: .
v_gene: TRBV28
CDR3aa: CASSLLETLQEGHYGYTF
CDR3nt: TGTGCCAGCAGTTTATTGGAGACTCTCCAAGAGGGCCACTATGGCTACACCTTC

abundance: .
j_gene: TRBJ2-7
d_gene: TRBD2
v_gene: TRBV28
CDR3aa: CASSLWIAGDRDEQYF
CDR3nt: TGTGCCAGCAGTTTATGGATAGCGGGAGATCGGGACGAGCAGTACTTC

abundance: .
j_gene: TRBJ2-7
d_gene: .
v_gene: TRBV4-1
CDR3aa: CASSQEGRLYEQYF
CDR3nt: TGCGCCAGCAGCCAAGAGGGCCGTCTGTACGAGCAGTACTTC

abundance: .
j_gene: TRBJ2-1
d_gene: TRBD2
v_gene: TRBV7-3
CDR3aa: CASSRIGVSGAISYNEQFF
CDR3nt: TGTGCCAGCAGCCGTATCGGGGTTAGCGGGGCCATCTCCTACAATGAGCAGTTCTTC

abundance: .
j_gene: TRBJ1-3
d_gene: .
v_gene: TRBV6-5
CDR3aa: CASSYGIGTSGNTIYF
CDR3nt: TGTGCCAGCAGTTACGGAATTGGGACCTCTGGAAACACCATATATTTT

abundance: .
j_gene: TRBJ2-2
d_gene: TRBD1
v_gene: TRBV3-1/TRBV3-2
CDR3aa: CASSSNGQGRGELFF
CDR3nt: TGTGCCAGCAGCTCGAATGGACAGGGGAGGGGGGAGCTGTTTTTT

abundance: once
j_gene: TRBJ1-5
d_gene: .
v_gene: TRBV7-8
CDR3aa: CASSLEGWTHGQPQHF
CDR3nt: TGTGCCAGCAGCTTAGAAGGGTGGACCCACGGTCAGCCCCAGCATTTT

abundance: .
j_gene: TRBJ1-1
d_gene: TRBD1
v_gene: TRBV9
CDR3aa: CASSVSPGTGDRNTEAFF
CDR3nt: TGTGCCAGCAGCGTATCCCCAGGGACAGGGGATCGGAACACTGAAGCTTTCTTT

abundance: .
j_gene: TRBJ1-1
d_gene: .
v_gene: TRBV19
CDR3aa: CASSTQGDTEAFF
CDR3nt: TGTGCCAGTAGTACTCAGGGAGACACTGAAGCTTTCTTT

abundance: .
j_gene: TRBJ1-6
d_gene: .
v_gene: TRBV5-6
CDR3aa: CASSPLGGGGHSPLHF
CDR3nt: TGTGCCAGCAGTCCACTAGGGGGTGGAGGGCACTCACCCCTCCACTTT

abundance: .
j_gene: TRBJ2-3
d_gene: TRBD2
v_gene: TRBV5-5
CDR3aa: CASSLRTSWITDTQYF
CDR3nt: TGTGCCAGCAGCCTTAGGACTAGCTGGATCACAGATACGCAGTATTTT

abundance: .
j_gene: TRBJ2-3
d_gene: .
v_gene: TRBV28
CDR3aa: CASSFLGPRDTQYF
CDR3nt: TGTGCCAGCAGTTTTTTAGGACCCCGAGATACGCAGTATTTT

abundance: .
j_gene: TRBJ1-5
d_gene: .
v_gene: TRBV12-3/TRBV12-4
CDR3aa: CATHRGVGQPQHF
CDR3nt: TGTGCCACCCATCGGGGGGTTGGCCAGCCCCAGCATTTT